Below, 24 T cell receptor beta chains from the same sample are listed, as sequenced in a study of cytomegalovirus exposure and HLA in healthy donors. Sequenced by immunoSEQ multiplex PCR; TCRdb stores in-frame clones only, minus some. The table includes more than 95,000 clones, 95% to 96% detected once. Sequencing was done on a sample of PBMCs. All receptors derive from a man aged 18 to 30 in good health and CMV-seronegative.

The chain links TRBV14 to TRBJ1-1; D gene unclear. CDR3 length: 13 amino acids. The germline gives CDR1 SGHDN, CDR2 FVKESK. Deletions cut 7 bases from V and 6 bases from J, with 15 bases between. The CDR3 coding sequence is TGTGCCAGCATTCCGGTGCTCACTGCTGAAGCTTTCTTT. It encodes CASIPVLTAEAFF.

In its sample, this clone was seen once. V usage is TRBV6-5 and J usage is TRBJ1-1; D is ambiguous. Per the germline V gene, CDR1 is MNHEY and CDR2 is SVGAGI. V was trimmed by 7 bases and J by 5 bases, leaving 14 bases between them. CDR3 size: 13 residues. The CDR3 reads CASIPGIGTEAFF. Written as DNA, the CDR3 is TGTGCCAGCATCCCCGGGATAGGGACTGAAGCTTTCTTT.

The chain has TRBV6-5 and TRBJ2-7; 7 positions agree with TRBD2. This CDR3 contains 15 residues. Germline CDR1 MNHEY, CDR2 SVGAGI. Trimming removed 0 bases from V and 0 bases from J; junction bases left unmatched: 2. The CDR3 nucleotides read TGTGCCAGCAGTTACTCGGGACTACCCTCCTACGAGCAGTACTTC. It is translated as CASSYSGLPSYEQYF.

The rearrangement links TRBV5-1 to TRBJ1-5, with a possible D match to TRBD1 (5 bases). The V end lost 4 bases, the J end lost 4 bases, and 15 bases lay between the germline ends. The V gene's germline CDR1 is SGHRS and CDR2 YFSETQ. The CDR3 runs 15 residues. DNA of the CDR3: TGCGCCAGCAGCCCGGGGGAGTATCCTAATCAGCCCCAGCATTTT. It codes for CASSPGEYPNQPQHF.

The rearrangement links TRBV7-2 to TRBJ1-1; 10 bases match TRBD1. CDR1 is SGHTA and CDR2 is FQGNSA in the germline V gene. The CDR3 consists of 16 residues. V was clipped by 5 bases and J by 0 bases; unmatched bases: 6. This CDR3 is CASSAPTGGLNTEAFF. The CDR3, as DNA: TGTGCCAGCAGCGCCCCGACAGGGGGCTTGAACACTGAAGCTTTCTTT.

The CDR3 DNA is TGTGCCAGCAGTCAAGCCGGAGGGAGGTATTCACCCCTCCACTTT. Translating gives CASSQAGGRYSPLHF. J is TRBJ1-6 and V is TRBV6-6, with no clear D. V lost 5 bases and J 8 bases, leaving 16 bases between the germline ends. This CDR3 region has 15 residues. Germline V CDR1 and CDR2: MNHNY, SVGAGI (reference sequence).

This chain joins TRBV9 and TRBJ1-2; 9 bases agree with TRBD1. The CDR3 length is 15 residues. V lost 3 bases and J lost 3; bases outside the gene matches: 6. Germline V gene data show CDR1 as SGDLS and CDR2 as YYNGEE. The chain's CDR3 is CASSAYGTGYYGYTF. As DNA, the CDR3 is TGTGCCAGCAGCGCATACGGGACAGGGTACTATGGCTACACCTTC. Complete variable domain (other parts from reference TRBV9 and TRBJ1-2): DSGVTQTPKHLITATGQRVTLRCSPRSGDLSVYWYQQSLDQGLQFLIQYYNGEERAKGNILERFSAQQFPDLHSELNLSSLELGDSALYFCASSAYGTGYYGYTFGSGTRLTVV.

The gene calls are TRBV7-2 and TRBJ1-4; 11 bases fit TRBD1. The CDR3 contains 15 residues. Germline V gene sequence: CDR1 SGHTA, CDR2 FQGNSA. With 3 bases clipped from V and 5 bases from J, the junction kept 2 bases outside the gene matches. The chain's CDR3 is CASSLDRGQNEKLFF. CDR3 in DNA: TGTGCCAGCAGCTTGGACAGGGGGCAGAATGAAAAACTGTTTTTT.

This chain links TRBV7-2 with TRBJ2-7, with 11 bases fitting TRBD2. CDR1 and CDR2 from the germline V gene are SGHTA and FQGNSA. J gave up 2 bases and V 1 base, and 7 bases lay outside the gene matches. CDR3 length equals 17 residues. The CDR3 DNA reads as TGTGCCAGCAGCTTAGGCGGGACTAGCGGTCTTCCCTACGAGCAGTACTTC. This sequence encodes CASSLGGTSGLPYEQYF.

J is TRBJ2-1 and V is TRBV5-5, with TRBD1 matching over 9 bases. The CDR3 is made up of 16 amino acids. Trimming at V came to 0 bases and at J to 3 bases, leaving 4 bases not matched to a gene. Germline lookup yields CDR1 SGHKS and CDR2 YYEKEE (reference sequence). CDR3 DNA sequence: TGTGCCAGCAGCTTGGGCCGGACAGGGGTCTACAATGAGCAGTTCTTC. Translation gives CASSLGRTGVYNEQFF.

This clone is a singleton in its sample. The chain combines TRBV7-2 with TRBJ1-2; D ambiguous. Germline V CDR1 and CDR2: SGHTA, FQGNSA. Trimming took 3 bases from V and 6 from J, leaving 14 bases between them. The CDR3 is 14 amino acids. CDR3 bases: TGTGCCAGCAGCTTGAGGGAGGAGGTTGATGGCTACACCTTC. This codes for CASSLREEVDGYTF.

The chain is built from TRBV5-1 and TRBJ2-3, with D hard to call. The CDR3 sequence is 11 residues long. Germline V gene sequence: CDR1 SGHRS, CDR2 YFSETQ. Trimming shortened V by 4 bases and J by 5 bases, and 5 bases separated the two germline ends. The CDR3 DNA reads TGCGCCAGCAGCCTAGGAGATACGCAGTATTTT. Translation gives CASSLGDTQYF.

This sequence joins TRBV30 and TRBJ1-2; 9 bases agree with TRBD1. The germline V gene encodes CDR1 GTSNPN and CDR2 SVGIG (reference sequence). J lost 5 bases, V lost 3 bases, and 7 bases had no gene match. The CDR3 is 14 residues long. This CDR3 is CAWRGTGMGYGYTF. The CDR3 nucleotides read TGTGCCTGGAGGGGGACAGGGATGGGTTATGGCTACACCTTC.

As regards this clone: This CDR3 is also generated by other DNA sequences in the sample. V usage is TRBV5-1 and J usage is TRBJ2-1, with 7 bases lining up with TRBD2. J lost 8 bases, V lost 5 bases, and 4 bases had no gene match. CDR1 SGHRS and CDR2 YFSETQ come from the germline V gene. This CDR3 comprises 12 residues. CDR3 in amino acids: CASSWGGDEQFF. CDR3 nucleotides: TGCGCCAGCAGTTGGGGGGGTGATGAGCAGTTCTTC.

J is TRBJ2-2 and V is TRBV19, with 7 bases identical to TRBD2. Germline lookup yields CDR1 LNHDA and CDR2 SQIVND (reference sequence). V lost 8 bases and J lost 3; bases outside the gene matches: 9. There are 15 residues in the CDR3. CDR3 in DNA: TGTGCCAGTCTAAACCCACGGGGGGACACCGGGGAGCTGTTTTTT. Its translation: CASLNPRGDTGELFF.

This clone was found once. The rearrangement uses TRBV6-5 and TRBJ2-7; 10 bases are a match to TRBD1. J lost 2 bases, V lost 2 bases, and 6 bases had no gene match. The CDR3 totals 16 residues. Germline values: CDR1 MNHEY, CDR2 SVGAGI. In DNA form, the CDR3 reads TGTGCCAGCAGTTACACCCGGGACAGGGGTACCTACGAGCAGTACTTC. As protein: CASSYTRDRGTYEQYF.

This clone has a handful of counts. The genes are TRBV5-1 and TRBJ1-5; D gene unclear. The CDR3 has 15 amino acids. The germline V gene encodes CDR1 SGHRS and CDR2 YFSETQ. Deletions cut 0 bases from V and 5 bases from J, with 12 bases between. The CDR3 is CASSLGSGVDQPQHF. DNA of the CDR3: TGCGCCAGCAGCTTGGGCAGTGGAGTGGATCAGCCCCAGCATTTT.

This chain uses TRBV28 with TRBJ2-1; TRBD1 is a possible D gene (6 bases). In germline, CDR1 is MDHEN, CDR2 SYDVKM. V was cut by 7 bases and J by 3 bases, with 19 bases left in between. The CDR3 length is 16 residues. CDR3: CASTQPRGPGYNEQFF. In DNA, the CDR3 is TGTGCCAGCACCCAACCCAGGGGTCCGGGCTACAATGAGCAGTTCTTC. Supplemented by reference TRBV28 and TRBJ2-1, the full variable domain reads DVKVTQSSRYLVKRTGEKVFLECVQDMDHENMFWYRQDPGLGLRLIYFSYDVKMKEKGDIPEGYSVSREKKERFSLILESASTNQTSMYLCASTQPRGPGYNEQFFGPGTRLTVL.

The CDR3 reads CASSLDAGQPQHF. Written as DNA, the CDR3 is TGTGCCAGCAGTTTAGACGCGGGTCAGCCCCAGCATTTT. The V call is TRBV27, the J call TRBJ1-5; D is undetermined. Germline V gene sequence: CDR1 MNHEY, CDR2 SMNVEV (reference sequence). This CDR3 spans 13 amino acids. The V end was cut by 2 bases, the J end by 6 bases, with 8 bases between.

This clone was detected a few times. The gene calls are TRBV2 and TRBJ1-5; D is undetermined. Trimming took off 4 bases at V and 3 bases at J, with 10 bases between the two ends. In germline, CDR1 is SNHLY, CDR2 FYNNEI. The CDR3 extends over 14 amino acids. The CDR3 spells CASSVGSSNQPQHF. Written as DNA, the CDR3 is TGTGCCAGCAGTGTCGGGTCGTCCAATCAGCCCCAGCATTTT.

The chain links TRBV7-9 to TRBJ1-2; a possible D gene is TRBD1 (6 bases). Germline V gene sequence: CDR1 SEHNR, CDR2 FQNEAQ (reference sequence). Deletions cut 5 bases from V and 3 bases from J, with 16 bases between. The CDR3 sequence is 15 residues long. As DNA, the CDR3 is TGTGCCAGCAGCACCGGGACACCACTCTACTATGGCTACACCTTC. Protein product: CASSTGTPLYYGYTF.

The rearrangement joins TRBV18 to TRBJ1-5; tentative D call: TRBD1 (6 bases). Germline V gives CDR1 KGHSH, CDR2 LQKENI. V shed 4 bases and J shed 2 bases, with 12 bases lying between them. CDR3 length: 15 amino acids. Here the CDR3 reads CASSLGRGGNQPQHF. Written as DNA, the CDR3 is TGTGCCAGCTCACTCGGCAGGGGAGGCAATCAGCCCCAGCATTTT.

The J gene is TRBJ1-5, the V gene TRBV12-1; the table's D call, TRBD1, has no DNA check behind it. TRBV12-1 is noted as a pseudogene. The CDR3 covers 14 residues. CDR3 protein: CARTGGRNNQPQHF. CDR3 sequence (DNA): TGTGCCAGAACAGGGGGAAGGAACAATCAGCCCCAGCATTTT.

The DNA for the CDR3 is TGTGCCAGCAGCGATATGACAGGGGGCTTTAGGAATGAGCAGTTCTTC. This codes for CASSDMTGGFRNEQFF. The V gene is TRBV5-6, the J gene TRBJ2-1, with 10 bases fitting TRBD1. Unmatched junction bases numbered 11, after V lost 4 bases and J lost 7 bases. Germline values: CDR1 SGHDT, CDR2 YYEEEE. This CDR3 has 16 residues. Drawing the rest from reference TRBV5-6 and TRBJ2-1, the complete variable domain is DAGVTQSPTHLIKTRGQQVTLRCSPKSGHDTVSWYQQALGQGPQFIFQYYEEEERQRGNFPDRFSGHQFPNYSSELNVNALLLGDSALYLCASSDMTGGFRNEQFFGPGTRLTVL.